Following are 20 T cell receptor beta chains from one sample sequenced in a study of T-cell memory formation after mild COVID-19 (dated by TCRdb to the early 2020s). The library was prepared using 5' RACE. For sequencing, an Illumina NovaSeq 6000 was employed. TCRdb reanalyzed the raw reads on its own, using fastp at Q25 for trimming and MiXCR for clone calling, and kept in-frame beta chains. Each entry merges the rows of one CDR3 protein and shows their most common DNA and genes. The sample contains roughly 610,000 distinct CDR3 sequences, 15% to 20% of them found a single time. The ten most abundant clones make up roughly 8% of the sample. Sequences were obtained from PBMCs or a T cell subset sorted from them (not recorded which). These receptors were taken from an adult woman who had mild COVID-19 (a few samples of this study predate the infection). The sample titles of this study are shuffled in the database, so cell type and time point are left out; the donor was told from shared clones.

This clonotype was detected ten times or more. This chain links TRBV7-2 with TRBJ2-7; D possibly matches TRBD1 or TRBD2 (6 bases each). The CDR3 runs 14 residues. In germline, CDR1 is SGHTA, CDR2 FQGNSA. Between the trimmed V and J ends, which lost 7 bases and 7 bases, there was a span of 20 bases. The DNA for the CDR3 is TGTGCCAGCACCCTGATCTCGGGGGCGGGGGAGCAGTACTTC. Amino acid sequence: CASTLISGAGEQYF.

The chain carries TRBV20-1 and TRBJ1-2; 8 nucleotides match TRBD1. The CDR3 has 12 amino acids. Trimming took 6 bases from V and 3 from J; bases not matched to a gene: 3. CDR1 is DFQATT, CDR2 SNEGSKA, per germline (reference sequence). The CDR3 protein is CSATTGDYGYTF. CDR3 in DNA: TGCAGTGCGACGACAGGGGACTATGGCTACACCTTC.

The gene calls are TRBV2 and TRBJ1-2, with D tentatively TRBD1 (5 bases). The CDR3 contains 13 residues. The germline V and J ends were trimmed by 8 bases and 5 bases, with 15 bases remaining between them. The germline CDR1 and CDR2 sequences are SNHLY and FYNNEI. In nucleotides, the CDR3 is TGTGCCAGCGTCCAATGGCAGGGTTATGGCTACACCTTC. This encodes CASVQWQGYGYTF.

The chain carries TRBV24-1 and TRBJ2-6; unclear D gene. Trimming took 4 bases from V and 1 from J, leaving 7 bases between them. Germline V lookup: CDR1 KGHDR, CDR2 SFDVKD. The CDR3 spans 15 residues. The CDR3 nucleotides read TGTGCCACCAGTGACGCTTCTTCTGGGGCCAACGTCCTGACTTTC. This codes for CATSDASSGANVLTF.

The chain recombines TRBV2 with TRBJ2-2; a possible D gene is TRBD1 (6 bases). The germline gives CDR1 SNHLY, CDR2 FYNNEI. There are 15 residues in the CDR3. Between the trimmed V and J ends, which lost 4 bases and 7 bases, there was a span of 16 bases. The CDR3 loop reads CASSGDTRLGGELFF. CDR3 nucleotides: TGTGCCAGCAGTGGGGACACCCGGCTAGGCGGGGAGCTGTTTTTT.

The chain links TRBV24-1 to TRBJ2-3, with 9 nucleotides matching TRBD2. CDR3 length: 14 residues. V gave up 4 bases and J gave up 6 bases; unmatched junction bases: 4. Germline V gene sequence: CDR1 KGHDR, CDR2 SFDVKD. The CDR3 DNA reads as TGTGCCACCAGTGAAAGCGGGGGGCCGGATACGCAGTATTTT. Residues: CATSESGGPDTQYF.

This clonotype turned up a few times. The rearrangement links TRBV29-1 to TRBJ2-1, with D uncertain. V lost 3 bases and J lost 6, with 9 bases in between. The length of the CDR3 is 12 residues. CDR1 and CDR2 (germline): SQVTM, ANQGSEA. The CDR3, as DNA: TGCAGCGTTGATCTCGAACCCAATGAGCAGTTCTTC. It translates to CSVDLEPNEQFF.

This clonotype was seen a few times. The V call is TRBV6-6, the J call TRBJ2-3; D remains unclear. The CDR3 is 15 amino acids. Germline CDR1 is MNHNY and CDR2 is SVGAGI (reference sequence). V was clipped by 11 bases and J by 0 bases, with 18 bases between them. The CDR3 DNA is TGTGCCGGTCACTCCGGCCCCTCAAGCACAGATACGCAGTATTTT. Protein sequence: CAGHSGPSSTDTQYF.

The chain uses TRBV4-1 and TRBJ2-3; D is undetermined. The V end was cut by 3 bases, the J end by 6 bases, with 19 bases between. Germline V lookup: CDR1 MGHRA, CDR2 YSYEKL. The CDR3 length is 16 residues. CDR3 bases: TGCGCCAGCAGCCACGCTCCATCGGGCCTCCGGGATACGCAGTATTTT. Encoded protein: CASSHAPSGLRDTQYF.

Many counts were recorded for this clonotype. This sequence joins TRBV29-1 and TRBJ2-3; 7 nucleotides line up with TRBD1. This CDR3 comprises 14 residues. The germline CDR1 and CDR2 sequences are SQVTM and ANQGSEA. With 6 bases clipped from V and 5 bases from J, the junction kept 11 bases outside the gene matches. The CDR3 nucleotides are TGCAGCGTCCATCAGAAGGGGGCGAAAGATACGCAGTATTTT. Protein product: CSVHQKGAKDTQYF.

CDR3 loop: CASSLWDRDHTEAFF. Written as DNA, the CDR3 is TGTGCCAGCAGCTTGTGGGACCGAGATCACACTGAAGCTTTCTTT. The chain has TRBV5-6 and TRBJ1-1; perhaps TRBD1 as D (5 bases). Germline V gives CDR1 SGHDT, CDR2 YYEEEE. V lost 1 base to trimming and J lost 3 bases, with 13 bases between them. The CDR3 contains 15 residues.

This clonotype was recorded a few times. The J gene is TRBJ2-1, the V gene TRBV10-3; TRBD2 agrees at 8 bases. CDR1 and CDR2 from the germline V gene are ENHRY and SYGVKD. This CDR3 contains 16 residues. V gave up 5 bases and J gave up 0 bases; unmatched junction bases: 6. The CDR3 reads CAISPGLGASYNEQFF. CDR3 nucleotides: TGTGCCATCAGTCCGGGACTAGGGGCCTCCTACAATGAGCAGTTCTTC.

This clonotype was observed many times. CDR3 sequence reads: CSWGQNRRGANSYNEQFF. CDR3 nucleotide sequence: TGCAGCTGGGGACAAAATCGGCGCGGGGCAAACTCCTACAATGAGCAGTTCTTC. V and J are TRBV29-1 and TRBJ2-1; TRBD1 or TRBD2 may be the D gene (6 bases each). CDR3 length equals 18 residues. From germline, CDR1 is SQVTM and CDR2 ANQGSEA. V was shortened by 8 bases and J by 0 bases, with 26 bases between the two germline ends.

The chain combines TRBV6-2 or TRBV6-3 with TRBJ2-7; 7 bases map to TRBD1. Trimming took 6 bases from V and 3 from J; bases not matched to a gene: 14. The CDR3 spans 16 residues. The germline CDR1 and CDR2 sequences are MNHEY and SVGEGT. The CDR3 spells CASRQDSGTENYEQYF. CDR3 bases: TGTGCCAGCAGGCAGGACTCCGGGACAGAAAACTACGAGCAGTACTTC.

The V gene is TRBV5-8, the J gene TRBJ1-1; D remains ambiguous. The V gene lost 2 bases and the J gene lost 3 bases, with 14 bases spanning the gap. This CDR3 spans 15 amino acids. CDR1 is SGHTS, CDR2 YDEGEE, per germline. CDR3 DNA: TGTGCCAGCAGCTTCGTACTGAATCTCGACACTGAAGCTTTCTTT. This gives the protein CASSFVLNLDTEAFF.

This chain links TRBV7-3 with TRBJ1-2; the D is unclear. The V and J ends lost 4 bases and 5 bases respectively, with 20 bases between them. CDR3 length: 16 amino acids. Per germline, CDR1 SGHTA and CDR2 FQGTGA. The DNA for the CDR3 is TGTGCCAGCAGCTCTACCCCAGCATTAGGCTGGTATGGCTACACCTTC. This encodes CASSSTPALGWYGYTF.

This clonotype appeared a few times. The V and J genes are TRBV7-3 and TRBJ2-1, with D perhaps TRBD1 (5 bases). The V gene lost 1 base and the J gene lost 5 bases, with 15 bases spanning the gap. The CDR3 is 16 residues long. Germline V lookup: CDR1 SGHTA, CDR2 FQGTGA. As DNA, the CDR3 is TGTGCCAGCAGCTTAAAAGGGGTTGGGGTAGACAATGAGCAGTTCTTC. It codes for CASSLKGVGVDNEQFF.

A few counts support this clonotype. The chain employs TRBV7-9 and TRBJ1-2; 9 bases match TRBD1. The V and J ends lost 3 bases and 8 bases, in that order; junction bases with no gene match: 4. CDR3 length equals 13 residues. CDR1 and CDR2 from the germline V gene are SEHNR and FQNEAQ (reference sequence). The CDR3 DNA follows: TGTGCCAGCAGCTTTTGGACAGGGGTCGGCTACACCTTC. This sequence encodes CASSFWTGVGYTF. Combining the CDR3 with reference TRBV7-9 and TRBJ1-2 gives the whole variable domain DTGVSQNPRHKITKRGQNVTFRCDPISEHNRLYWYRQTLGQGPEFLTYFQNEAQLEKSRLLSDRFSAERPKGSFSTLEIQRTEQGDSAMYLCASSFWTGVGYTFGSGTRLTVV.

The table lists this clonotype with a count of one. The chain couples TRBV15 to TRBJ2-7; TRBD2 matches at 7 bases. The CDR3 consists of 14 residues. Germline V lookup: CDR1 LNHNV, CDR2 YYDKDF (reference sequence). The V gene end was trimmed by 4 bases and the J gene end by 3 bases; junction bases not matched to a gene: 6. The CDR3: CATSISSGRYEQYF. The CDR3 region has the DNA TGTGCCACCAGCATAAGTAGCGGGCGCTACGAGCAGTACTTC. The full variable domain, its missing parts supplied by reference TRBV15 and TRBJ2-7, is DAMVIQNPRYQVTQFGKPVTLSCSQTLNHNVMYWYQQKSSQAPKLLFHYYDKDFNNEADTPDNFQSRRPNTSFCFLDIRSPGLGDTAMYLCATSISSGRYEQYFGPGTRLTVT.

The chain employs TRBV14 and TRBJ2-5; a possible D gene is TRBD1 (5 bases). This CDR3 has 17 residues. Looked up from germline, CDR1 is SGHDN and CDR2 is FVKESK. The V end was cut by 3 bases, the J end by 1 base, with 18 bases between. The chain's CDR3 is CASSHTPVTAFQETQYF. In DNA form, the CDR3 reads TGTGCCAGCAGCCACACTCCAGTGACAGCATTCCAAGAGACCCAGTACTTC. The variable domain in full, completed from reference TRBV14 and TRBJ2-5, reads EAGVTQFPSHSVIEKGQTVTLRCDPISGHDNLYWYRRVMGKEIKFLLHFVKESKQDESGMPNNRFLAERTGGTYSTLKVQPAELEDSGVYFCASSHTPVTAFQETQYFGPGTRLLVL.